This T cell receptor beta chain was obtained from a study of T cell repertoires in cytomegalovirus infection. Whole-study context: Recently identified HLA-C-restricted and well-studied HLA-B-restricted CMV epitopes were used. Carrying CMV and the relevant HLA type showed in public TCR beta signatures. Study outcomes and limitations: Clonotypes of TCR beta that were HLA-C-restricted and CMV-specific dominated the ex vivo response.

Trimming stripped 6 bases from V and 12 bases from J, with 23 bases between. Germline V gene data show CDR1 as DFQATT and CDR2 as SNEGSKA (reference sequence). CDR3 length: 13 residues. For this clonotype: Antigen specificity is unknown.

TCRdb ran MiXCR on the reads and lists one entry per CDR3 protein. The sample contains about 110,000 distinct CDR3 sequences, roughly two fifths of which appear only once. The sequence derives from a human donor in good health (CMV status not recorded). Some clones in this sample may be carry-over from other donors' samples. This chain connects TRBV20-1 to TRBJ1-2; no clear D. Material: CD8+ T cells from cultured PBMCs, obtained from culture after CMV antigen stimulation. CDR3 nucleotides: TGCAGTGCCCAAACCCTAGACGGAGGCGGGGACACCTTC. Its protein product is CSAQTLDGGGDTF.